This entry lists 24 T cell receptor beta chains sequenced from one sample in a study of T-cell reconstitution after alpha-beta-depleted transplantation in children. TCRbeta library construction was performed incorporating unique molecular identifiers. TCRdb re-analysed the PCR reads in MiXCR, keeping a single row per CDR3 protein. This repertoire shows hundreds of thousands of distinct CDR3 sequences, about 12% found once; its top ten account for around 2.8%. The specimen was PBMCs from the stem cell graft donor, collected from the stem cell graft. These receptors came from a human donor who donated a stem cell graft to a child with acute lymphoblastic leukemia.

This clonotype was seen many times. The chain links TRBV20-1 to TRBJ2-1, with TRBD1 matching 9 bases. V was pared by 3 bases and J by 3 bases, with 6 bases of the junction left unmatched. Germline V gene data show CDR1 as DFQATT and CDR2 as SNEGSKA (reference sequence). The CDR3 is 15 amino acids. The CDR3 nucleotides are TGCAGTGCTAGTATGGACAGGGGAATCTACAATGAGCAGTTCTTC. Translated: CSASMDRGIYNEQFF.

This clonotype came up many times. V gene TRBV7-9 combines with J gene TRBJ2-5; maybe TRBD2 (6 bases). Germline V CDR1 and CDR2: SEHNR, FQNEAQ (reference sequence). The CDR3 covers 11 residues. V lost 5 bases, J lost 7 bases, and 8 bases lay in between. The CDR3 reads CASSQEGTQYF. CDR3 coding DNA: TGTGCCAGCAGCCAGGAGGGGACCCAGTACTTC.

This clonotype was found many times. The CDR3 spells CASSFSWTGNYGYTF. The DNA for the CDR3 is TGTGCCAGCAGCTTCTCCTGGACGGGGAACTATGGCTACACCTTC. The rearrangement uses TRBV7-2 and TRBJ1-2, with unresolved D. V lost 3 bases to trimming and J lost 2 bases, with 13 bases between them. In germline, CDR1 is SGHTA, CDR2 FQGNSA. The CDR3 runs 15 residues.

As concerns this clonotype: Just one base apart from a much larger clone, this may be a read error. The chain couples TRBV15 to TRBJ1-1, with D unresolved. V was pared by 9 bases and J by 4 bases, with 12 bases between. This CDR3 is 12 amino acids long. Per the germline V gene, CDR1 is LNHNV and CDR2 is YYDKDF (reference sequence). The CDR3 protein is CATSEVCTEAFF. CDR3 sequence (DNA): TGTGCCACATCGGAGGTGTGCACTGAAGCTTTCTTT.

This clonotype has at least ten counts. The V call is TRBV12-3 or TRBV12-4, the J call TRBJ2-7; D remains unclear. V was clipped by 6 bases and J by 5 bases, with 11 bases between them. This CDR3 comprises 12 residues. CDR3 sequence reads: CASSRRVDEQYF. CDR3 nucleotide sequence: TGTGCCAGCAGCCGAAGGGTGGACGAGCAGTACTTC.

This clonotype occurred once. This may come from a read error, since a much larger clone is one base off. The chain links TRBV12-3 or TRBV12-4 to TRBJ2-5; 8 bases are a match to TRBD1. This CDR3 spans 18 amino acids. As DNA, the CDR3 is TGTGCCAGCAGTTCTACCCTGGGACAGGTGAACTCGCAAGAGCCCCAGTACTTC. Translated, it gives CASSSTLGQVNSQEPQYF.

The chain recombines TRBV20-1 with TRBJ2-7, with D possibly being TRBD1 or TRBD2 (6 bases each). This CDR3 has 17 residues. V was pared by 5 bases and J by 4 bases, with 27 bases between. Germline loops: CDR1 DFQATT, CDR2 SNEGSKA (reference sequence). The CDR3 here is CSAWGPAREYFGYEQYF. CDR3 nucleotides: TGCAGTGCTTGGGGGCCAGCTCGGGAGTATTTTGGATACGAGCAGTACTTC.

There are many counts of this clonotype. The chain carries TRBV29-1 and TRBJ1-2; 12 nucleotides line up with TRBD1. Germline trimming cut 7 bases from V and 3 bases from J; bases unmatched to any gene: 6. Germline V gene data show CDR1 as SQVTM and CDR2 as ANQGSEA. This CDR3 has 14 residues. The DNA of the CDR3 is TGCAGCGCCCAGGGACAGGGGGCACACTATGGCTACACCTTC. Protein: CSAQGQGAHYGYTF.

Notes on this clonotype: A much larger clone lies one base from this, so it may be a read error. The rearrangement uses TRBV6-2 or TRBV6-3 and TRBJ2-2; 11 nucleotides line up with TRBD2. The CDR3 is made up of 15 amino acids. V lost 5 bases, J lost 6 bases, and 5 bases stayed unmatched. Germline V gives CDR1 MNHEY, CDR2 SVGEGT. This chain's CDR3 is CASSLAGGGAGELFF. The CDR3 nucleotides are TGTGCCAGCAGTCTAGCGGGAGGAGGGGCCGGGGAGCTGTTTTTT.

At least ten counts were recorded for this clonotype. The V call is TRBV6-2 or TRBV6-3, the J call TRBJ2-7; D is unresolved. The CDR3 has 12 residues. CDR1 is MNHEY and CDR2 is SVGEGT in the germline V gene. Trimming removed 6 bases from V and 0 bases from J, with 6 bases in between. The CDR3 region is CASRSPSYEQYF. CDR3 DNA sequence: TGTGCCAGCAGGTCACCCTCCTACGAGCAGTACTTC.

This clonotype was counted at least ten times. In nucleotides, the CDR3 is TGTGCCATCAGTGATCCGGGACAGGGTTGGGAGACCCAGTACTTC. Translation gives CAISDPGQGWETQYF. The V gene is TRBV10-3, the J gene TRBJ2-5; 9 bases are shared with TRBD1. J gave up 5 bases and V 3 bases, and 7 bases lay outside the gene matches. The CDR3 is 15 amino acids. Germline CDR1 is ENHRY and CDR2 is SYGVKD.

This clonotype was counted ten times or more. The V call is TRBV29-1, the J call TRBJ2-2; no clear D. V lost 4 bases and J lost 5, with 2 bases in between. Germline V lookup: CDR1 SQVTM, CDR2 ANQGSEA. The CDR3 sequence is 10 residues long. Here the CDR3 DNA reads TGCAGCGTTGGGACCGGGGAGCTGTTTTTT. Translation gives CSVGTGELFF.

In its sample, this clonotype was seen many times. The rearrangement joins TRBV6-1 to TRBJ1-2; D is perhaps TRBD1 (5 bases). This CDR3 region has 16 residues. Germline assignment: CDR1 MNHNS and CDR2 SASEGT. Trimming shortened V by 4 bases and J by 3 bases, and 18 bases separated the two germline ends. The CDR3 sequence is CASSATGTQGDYGYTF. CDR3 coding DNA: TGTGCCAGCAGTGCGACCGGGACCCAAGGGGACTATGGCTACACCTTC.

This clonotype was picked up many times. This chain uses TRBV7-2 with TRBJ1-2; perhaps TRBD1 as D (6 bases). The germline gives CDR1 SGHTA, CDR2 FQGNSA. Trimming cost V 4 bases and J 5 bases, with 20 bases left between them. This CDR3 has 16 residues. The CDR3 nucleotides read TGTGCCAGCAGCTCTCCCCCCAGGGGCGCGGGGTATGGCTACACCTTC. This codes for CASSSPPRGAGYGYTF. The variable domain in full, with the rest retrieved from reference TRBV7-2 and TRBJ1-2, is GAGVSQSPSNKVTEKGKDVELRCDPISGHTALYWYRQSLGQGLEFLIYFQGNSAPDKSGLPSDRFSAERTGGSVSTLTIQRTQQEDSAVYLCASSSPPRGAGYGYTFGSGTRLTVV.

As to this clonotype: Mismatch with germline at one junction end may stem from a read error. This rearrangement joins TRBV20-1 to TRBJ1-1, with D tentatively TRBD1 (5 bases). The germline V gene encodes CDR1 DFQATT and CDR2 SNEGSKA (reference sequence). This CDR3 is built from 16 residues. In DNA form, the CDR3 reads TGCAGTGCTAGTTTGGGGCCCGGGTGGGCGAACACTGACGCTTTCTTT. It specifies CSASLGPGWANTDAFF.

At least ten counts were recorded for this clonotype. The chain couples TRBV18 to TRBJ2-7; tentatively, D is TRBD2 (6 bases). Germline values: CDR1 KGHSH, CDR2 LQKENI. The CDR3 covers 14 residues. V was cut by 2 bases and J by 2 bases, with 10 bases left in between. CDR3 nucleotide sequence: TGTGCCAGCTCACCAGGGGGGTACGCCTACGAGCAGTACTTC. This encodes CASSPGGYAYEQYF.

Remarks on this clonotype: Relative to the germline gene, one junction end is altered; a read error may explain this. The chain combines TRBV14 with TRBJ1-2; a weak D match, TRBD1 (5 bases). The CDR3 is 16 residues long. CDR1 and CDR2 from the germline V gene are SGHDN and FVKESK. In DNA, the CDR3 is TGTGCCACCAGCCAAAGAGGGCAGGGACCTCGAGTAGACTACACCTTC. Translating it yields CATSQRGQGPRVDYTF.

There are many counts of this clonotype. This CDR3 is CASSLARGQVATEAFF. Here the CDR3 DNA reads TGCGCCAGCAGCTTGGCCCGGGGGCAGGTGGCCACTGAAGCTTTCTTT. The chain combines TRBV5-1 with TRBJ1-1; tentative D call: TRBD1 (6 bases). CDR3 length: 16 residues. The V end was cut by 0 bases, the J end by 4 bases, with 16 bases between. CDR1 is SGHRS and CDR2 is YFSETQ in the germline V gene.

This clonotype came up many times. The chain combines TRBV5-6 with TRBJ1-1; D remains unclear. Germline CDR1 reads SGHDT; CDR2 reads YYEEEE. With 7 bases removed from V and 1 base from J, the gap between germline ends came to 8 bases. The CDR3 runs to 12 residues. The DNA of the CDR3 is TGTGCCAGCCTCTCACGGAACACTGAAGCTTTCTTT. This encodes CASLSRNTEAFF.

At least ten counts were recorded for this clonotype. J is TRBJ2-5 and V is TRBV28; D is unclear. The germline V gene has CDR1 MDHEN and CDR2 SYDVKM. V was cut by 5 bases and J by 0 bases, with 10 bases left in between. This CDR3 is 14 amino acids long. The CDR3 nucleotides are TGTGCCAGCAGTCCCAGTGCGTACCAAGAGACCCAGTACTTC. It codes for CASSPSAYQETQYF.

The CDR3 region has the DNA TGTGCCAGTAGTTCGGGTATTGAAGCTTTCTTT. Its protein is CASSSGIEAFF. J is TRBJ1-1 and V is TRBV19; D unresolved. The CDR3 has 11 residues. Germline V gene sequence: CDR1 LNHDA, CDR2 SQIVND (reference sequence). V was trimmed by 5 bases and J by 7 bases, leaving 8 bases between them.

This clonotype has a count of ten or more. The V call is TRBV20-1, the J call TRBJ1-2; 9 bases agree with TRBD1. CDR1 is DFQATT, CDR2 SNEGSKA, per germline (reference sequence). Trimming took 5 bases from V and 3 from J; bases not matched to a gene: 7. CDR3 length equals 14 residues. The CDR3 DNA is TGCAGTGCTCTCATTTGGACAGGGGACTATGGCTACACCTTC. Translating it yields CSALIWTGDYGYTF.

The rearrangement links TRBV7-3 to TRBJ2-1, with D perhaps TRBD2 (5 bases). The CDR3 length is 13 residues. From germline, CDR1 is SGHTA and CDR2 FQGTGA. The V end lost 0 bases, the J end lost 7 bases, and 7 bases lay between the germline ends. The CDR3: CASSLTRGNEQFF. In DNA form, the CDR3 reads TGTGCCAGCAGCTTAACGAGAGGGAATGAGCAGTTCTTC. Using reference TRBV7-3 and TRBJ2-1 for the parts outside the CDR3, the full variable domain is GAGVSQTPSNKVTEKGKYVELRCDPISGHTALYWYRQSLGQGPEFLIYFQGTGAADDSGLPNDRFFAVRPEGSVSTLKIQRTERGDSAVYLCASSLTRGNEQFFGPGTRLTVL.

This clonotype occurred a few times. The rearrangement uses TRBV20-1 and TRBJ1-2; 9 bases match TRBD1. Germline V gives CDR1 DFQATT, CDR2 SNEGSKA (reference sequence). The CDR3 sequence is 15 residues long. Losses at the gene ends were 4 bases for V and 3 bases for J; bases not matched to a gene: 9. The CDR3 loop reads CSAIGTGISDYGYTF. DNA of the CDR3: TGCAGTGCTATCGGGACAGGGATCTCGGACTATGGCTACACCTTC.